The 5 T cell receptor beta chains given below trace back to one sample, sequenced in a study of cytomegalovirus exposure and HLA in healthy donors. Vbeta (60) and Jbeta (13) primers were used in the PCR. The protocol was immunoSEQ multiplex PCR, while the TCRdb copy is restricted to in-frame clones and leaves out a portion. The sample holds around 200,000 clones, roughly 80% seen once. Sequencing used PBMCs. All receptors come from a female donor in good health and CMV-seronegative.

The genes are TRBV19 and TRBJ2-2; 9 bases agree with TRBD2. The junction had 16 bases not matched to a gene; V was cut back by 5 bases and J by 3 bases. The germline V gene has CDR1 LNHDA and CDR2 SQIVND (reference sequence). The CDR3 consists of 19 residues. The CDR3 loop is CASSPRLARAGGYTGELFF. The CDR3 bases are TGTGCCAGTAGTCCACGTCTTGCTAGAGCGGGAGGATACACCGGGGAGCTGTTTTTT. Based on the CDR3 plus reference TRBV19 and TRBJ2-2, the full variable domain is DGGITQSPKYLFRKEGQNVTLSCEQNLNHDAMYWYRQDPGQGLRLIYYSQIVNDFQKGDIAEGYSVSREKKESFPLTVTSAQKNPTAFYLCASSPRLARAGGYTGELFFGEGSRLTVL.

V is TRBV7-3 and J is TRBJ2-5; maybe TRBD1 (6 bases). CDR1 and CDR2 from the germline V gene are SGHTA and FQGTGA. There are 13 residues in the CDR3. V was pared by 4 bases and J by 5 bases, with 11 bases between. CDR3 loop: CASSSQGGETQYF. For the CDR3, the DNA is TGTGCCAGCAGCTCACAGGGTGGGGAGACCCAGTACTTC.

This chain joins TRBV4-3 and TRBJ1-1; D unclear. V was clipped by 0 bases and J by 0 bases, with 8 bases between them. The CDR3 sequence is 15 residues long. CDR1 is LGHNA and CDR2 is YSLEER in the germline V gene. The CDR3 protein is CASSQDRYVNTEAFF. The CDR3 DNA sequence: TGCGCCAGCAGCCAAGATCGGTACGTGAACACTGAAGCTTTCTTT.

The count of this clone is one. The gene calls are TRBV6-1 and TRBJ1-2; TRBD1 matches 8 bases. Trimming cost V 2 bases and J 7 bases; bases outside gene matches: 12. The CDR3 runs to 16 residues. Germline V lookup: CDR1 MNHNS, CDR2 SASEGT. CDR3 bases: TGTGCCAGCAGTGAACAGGGGGCGCCTTCGGAGGGTGGCTACACCTTC. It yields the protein CASSEQGAPSEGGYTF.

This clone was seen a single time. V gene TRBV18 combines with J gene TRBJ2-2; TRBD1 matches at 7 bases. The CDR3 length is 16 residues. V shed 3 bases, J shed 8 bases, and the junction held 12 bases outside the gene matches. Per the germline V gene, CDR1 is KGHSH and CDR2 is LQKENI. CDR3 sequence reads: CASSPWDRINVGELFF. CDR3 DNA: TGTGCCAGCTCACCGTGGGACAGAATTAACGTGGGGGAGCTGTTTTTT. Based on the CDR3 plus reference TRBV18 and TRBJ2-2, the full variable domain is NAGVMQNPRHLVRRRGQEARLRCSPMKGHSHVYWYRQLPEEGLKFMVYLQKENIIDESGMPKERFSAEFPKEGPSILRIQQVVRGDSAAYFCASSPWDRINVGELFFGEGSRLTVL.